This T cell receptor (beta chain) was sequenced for a study of regulatory T cells in long-lasting Graves disease. Study overall: Over-5-year antithyroid drug use with positive TSH receptor antibodies defined persistent Graves' disease in the study.

Noted time point: persistent/refractory GD, antithyroid drugs over 5 years with positive TRAb. PBMC RNA was the source of the TCR library. With iRepertoire HTBI primers and Arm-PCR of CDR3 regions, TCR beta libraries were built. TCRdb reprocessed the multiplex PCR reads with MiXCR, giving one entry per CDR3 protein. The sample carries over 650,000 distinct CDR3 sequences, approximately 31% recorded once. Points on this clonotype: Its antigen is as yet unknown.

Overall study results and limits: New patients shared fewer public clonotypes (approximately 1,000) than persistent patients did (roughly 2,600). A limited number of samples was an acknowledged limitation.

This CDR3 spans 11 amino acids. Per germline, CDR1 LNHDA and CDR2 SQIVND (reference sequence). V was shortened by 4 bases and J by 11 bases, with 12 bases between the two germline ends. The chain links TRBV19 to TRBJ2-7, with a possible D match to TRBD1 (6 bases). The input for sequencing was peripheral blood mononuclear cells (PBMCs), taken when the disease was refractory, from a patient treated with antithyroid drugs. The source of this sequence is a female donor with Graves disease. CDR3 DNA: TGTGCCAGTAGTACCGGACAGAAAGAGTACTTC. Encoded protein: CASSTGQKEYF.